This T cell receptor (beta chain) stems from a study of blood T cell repertoires in COVID-19. The trim removed 6 bases at V and 1 base at J, leaving 5 bases unmatched. Germline assignment: CDR1 MDHEN and CDR2 SYDVKM. The CDR3 runs to 14 residues. This clone came up once. Method: immunoSEQ multiplex PCR; TCRdb's copy keeps in-frame clones and lacks some. The table lists some 150,000 clones, 86% of them singletons. The TCR sequence derives from an elderly woman in a cohort sampled during active or convalescent COVID-19. The chain couples TRBV28 to TRBJ2-7; 8 nucleotides match TRBD1. Sequenced sample: peripheral blood. The DNA for the CDR3 is TGTGCCAGCAGACTAACAGGGGGGTCCTACGAGCAGTACTTC. It is translated as CASRLTGGSYEQYF.